The 27 T cell receptor beta chains presented below share a single source sample, sequenced in a study of T cells in women clearing cervical HPV infection. Assay: immunoSEQ multiplex PCR; the TCRdb copy retains only in-frame clones and omits some. Its table records some 30,000 clones. Sequenced material: blood buffy coat. The receptors come from a woman between 18 and 70 years old with a cervical HPV16 infection that either progressed to CIN3+ or cleared (not recorded which).

As concerns this clone: The read terminates 3 residues before the CDR3 end, so the remaining end is supplied by the germline J gene. The V gene is TRBV20-1, the J gene TRBJ2-1; 11 bases line up with TRBD2. Germline CDR1 and CDR2: DFQATT and SNEGSKA (reference sequence). The CDR3 has 17 amino acids. V shed 6 bases, J shed 6 bases, and the junction held 16 bases outside the gene matches. The CDR3 loop is CSATQSLAGGPRNEQFF. CDR3 DNA (partial): TGCAGTGCCACCCAATCCTTAGCGGGGGGGCCCCGCAATGAG.

Of note for this clone: The DNA ends 3 residues before the CDR3 does, and the rest of the CDR3 is filled in from the germline J gene. The chain is built from TRBV6-4 and TRBJ2-1; 7 bases are shared with TRBD1. With 4 bases clipped from V and 2 bases from J, the junction kept 5 bases outside the gene matches. CDR1 and CDR2 from the germline V gene are MRHNA and SNTAGT. The CDR3 is 15 residues long. Here the CDR3 reads CASSAEGAPYNEQFF. Partial CDR3 DNA: TGTGCCAGCAGTGCCGAGGGGGCTCCCTACAATGAG.

A remark on this clone: Read coverage stops 3 residues before the CDR3 terminus; the germline J gene supplies the remainder. The rearrangement joins TRBV7-3 to TRBJ2-3; maybe TRBD2 (7 bases). Germline V gene lookup returns CDR1 SGHTA and CDR2 FQGTGA. The CDR3 sequence is 15 residues long. The DNA read from the CDR3 is TGTGCCAGCAGCCCACTGGGGGGGGCCGATCAGCCG. Protein product: CASSPLGGADQP. The whole CDR3 protein is CASSPLGGADQPQYF.

With regard to this clone: Sequencing ends 3 residues short of the CDR3 end; the germline J gene provides the rest. The chain uses TRBV6-1 and TRBJ2-5, with 7 bases identical to TRBD2. Germline CDR1 is MNHNS and CDR2 is SASEGT. The CDR3 extends over 18 amino acids. V lost 2 bases and J lost 0; bases outside the gene matches: 12. The DNA read from the CDR3 is TGTGCCAGCAGTGAATGGTTTTCGCGGGAGCTCCACCAAGAGACC. Encoded protein: CASSEWFSRELHQET. The full CDR3 sequence reads CASSEWFSRELHQETQYF.

Note on this clone: Read sequence stops 3 residues before the CDR3 end, and the germline J gene provides the missing end. The chain combines TRBV23-1 with TRBJ2-3, with TRBD2 matching over 7 bases. TRBV23-1 is an ORF; its function is uncertain. CDR3 length: 11 residues. CDR3 sequence reads: CARRGNQPQYF. The sequenced part of the CDR3 DNA is TGCGCCAGGCGGGGGAATCAGCCG.

On this clone: The CDR3 end falls 3 residues outside the read, so it is completed with the germline J gene. The chain has TRBV5-1 and TRBJ1-1, with 7 positions matching TRBD1. This CDR3 is 14 amino acids long. Trimming at V came to 5 bases and at J to 0 bases, leaving 4 bases not matched to a gene. CDR1 is SGHRS and CDR2 is YFSETQ in the germline V gene. The CDR3 region is CASRAGTVNTEAFF. The covered CDR3 bases are TGCGCCAGCAGAGCCGGGACAGTGAACACTGAA.

Concerning this clone itself: The read ends 3 residues shy of where the CDR3 ends; the end is completed using the germline J gene. This chain uses TRBV29-1 with TRBJ2-7, with 8 bases that match TRBD1. CDR1 is SQVTM, CDR2 ANQGSEA, per germline. V was pared by 5 bases and J by 0 bases, with 9 bases of the junction left unmatched. CDR3 length: 15 residues. The CDR3 DNA, read in part, is TGCAGCGTTACTAAGGCGGGGACAGGCTCCTACGAG. As protein: CSVTKAGTGSYE. The CDR3 reads in full as CSVTKAGTGSYEQYF.

The CDR3 bases that were read are TGTGCCAGCAGCTTAAGGTACAGGGATGGTTCACCC. Protein product: CASSLRYRDGSP. The whole CDR3 reads CASSLRYRDGSPLHF. The chain recombines TRBV7-3 with TRBJ1-6, with D possibly matching TRBD1 (6 bases). Sequencing ends 3 residues short of the CDR3 end; the germline J gene provides the rest. The CDR3 contains 15 residues. Germline values: CDR1 SGHTA, CDR2 FQGTGA. V was pared by 1 base and J by 9 bases, with 13 bases between.

Concerning this clone: The CDR3 goes on 3 residues after the read ends, and that part is filled in from the germline J gene. The chain combines TRBV18 with TRBJ1-3; 7 bases match TRBD1. CDR1 is KGHSH and CDR2 is LQKENI in the germline V gene. The J segment lost 0 bases and the V segment lost 1 base, leaving 3 bases of the junction unmatched. The CDR3 covers 16 residues. The CDR3 sequence is CASSPLGTVSGNTIYF. Partial CDR3 DNA: TGTGCCAGCTCACCACTGGGGACAGTCTCTGGAAACACC. The full variable domain, completed using reference TRBV18 and TRBJ1-3, is NAGVMQNPRHLVRRRGQEARLRCSPMKGHSHVYWYRQLPEEGLKFMVYLQKENIIDESGMPKERFSAEFPKEGPSILRIQQVVRGDSAAYFCASSPLGTVSGNTIYFGEGSWLTVV.

Worth noting for this clone: The read ends 3 residues early relative to the CDR3; the germline J gene fills the gap. The chain carries TRBV20-1 and TRBJ2-2; D is unclear. The CDR3 sequence is 14 residues long. V lost 7 bases and J lost 4, with 16 bases in between. Germline CDR1 reads DFQATT; CDR2 reads SNEGSKA (reference sequence). The covered CDR3 bases are TGCAGTGTAAGGGTCCCGACCTCCACCGGGGAG. Translation: CSVRVPTSTGE. The entire CDR3 protein is CSVRVPTSTGELFF.

With regard to this clone: The DNA ends 3 residues before the CDR3 does, and the rest of the CDR3 is filled in from the germline J gene. Other DNA sequences from this sample encode an identical CDR3 as well. The chain carries TRBV20-1 and TRBJ2-2, with 9 bases fitting TRBD1. This CDR3 contains 13 residues. The junction had 4 bases not matched to a gene; V was cut back by 6 bases and J by 5 bases. Germline V CDR1 and CDR2: DFQATT, SNEGSKA (reference sequence). Partial CDR3 DNA: TGCAGTGCACCTGACAGGGGGACCGGGGAG. Amino acid sequence: CSAPDRGTGE. The full CDR3 is CSAPDRGTGELFF.

As to this clone: The missing CDR3 end, 3 residues past where the read stops, is filled in from the germline J gene. The chain has TRBV6-2 or TRBV6-3 and TRBJ2-1; TRBD2 matches 11 bases. The germline CDR1 and CDR2 sequences are MNHEY and SVGEGT. V gave up 10 bases and J gave up 7 bases; unmatched junction bases: 12. The CDR3 has 15 residues. The CDR3 sequence: CATRLAGGLMNEQFF. Partial CDR3 DNA: TGTGCCACCCGCCTAGCGGGGGGTCTGATGAATGAG.

Remarks on this clone: The read finishes 3 residues shy of the CDR3 end, and the germline J gene is used to complete it. V is TRBV7-2 and J is TRBJ2-1, with a weak D call TRBD2 (7 bases). V was cut by 6 bases and J by 6 bases, with 15 bases left in between. The CDR3 totals 14 residues. CDR1 is SGHTA, CDR2 FQGNSA, per germline. The sequenced CDR3 bases are TGTGCCAGCAGGTACAGGGAGGGCCCCAATGAG. Protein product: CASRYREGPNE. From start to end, the CDR3 is CASRYREGPNEQFF.

About this clone itself: The read is 3 residues too short to cover the CDR3 end, so that end is filled in from the germline J gene. The chain employs TRBV7-3 and TRBJ2-5; 9 nucleotides line up with TRBD2. Germline CDR1 reads SGHTA; CDR2 reads FQGTGA. The CDR3 sequence is 13 residues long. Trimming at V came to 8 bases and at J to 2 bases, leaving 3 bases not matched to a gene. Partial CDR3 DNA: TGTGCCAGCTCTAGCGGGGCTCAAGAGACC. It translates to CASSSGAQET. The full CDR3 protein is CASSSGAQETQYF.

With regard to this clone: The CDR3 end lies 3 residues beyond the end of the read and is filled in from the germline J gene. The chain has TRBV5-4 and TRBJ2-2; TRBD1 matches 9 bases. There are 16 residues in the CDR3. The trim removed 2 bases at V and 4 bases at J, leaving 6 bases unmatched. CDR1 SGHNT and CDR2 YYREEE come from the germline V gene (reference sequence). This CDR3 is CASSLSTGGATGELFF. The part of the CDR3 DNA that was read is TGTGCCAGCAGCTTATCGACAGGGGGGGCCACCGGGGAG.

Comment on this clone: The read ends 3 residues early relative to the CDR3; the germline J gene fills the gap. V and J are TRBV2 and TRBJ2-3, with TRBD1 matching 8 bases. The CDR3 totals 14 residues. Germline V lookup: CDR1 SNHLY, CDR2 FYNNEI. CDR3 protein: CASSWGQAGQPQYF. Incomplete CDR3 DNA: TGTGCCAGCAGTTGGGGACAGGCAGGGCAGCCG.

As for this clone: The CDR3 extends 3 residues past the end of the read, so its final part is completed from the germline J gene. This rearrangement joins TRBV11-2 to TRBJ1-1; the D gene is possibly TRBD1 (6 bases). The CDR3 contains 14 residues. Germline V CDR1 and CDR2: SGHAT, FQNNGV. This CDR3 is CASSSLQMRGEAFF. Incomplete CDR3 DNA: TGTGCCAGCAGCTCGCTCCAGATGAGGGGGGAA.

Concerning this clone: The DNA ends 3 residues before the CDR3 does, and the rest of the CDR3 is filled in from the germline J gene. The chain carries TRBV4-1 and TRBJ1-5; TRBD1 matches at 9 bases. Trimming removed 4 bases from V and 7 bases from J; junction bases left unmatched: 14. The germline V gene encodes CDR1 MGHRA and CDR2 YSYEKL. This CDR3 spans 17 amino acids. The covered CDR3 bases are TGCGCCAGCAGCCCAGTCCCGACAGGGGGTTTTGGGCAGCCC. It specifies CASSPVPTGGFGQP. The whole CDR3 region reads CASSPVPTGGFGQPQHF.

Worth noting for this clone: The read halts 3 residues ahead of the CDR3 end, with the missing end drawn from the germline J gene. The V call is TRBV7-9, the J call TRBJ2-5; D is undetermined. The germline V and J ends were trimmed by 1 base and 1 base, with 7 bases remaining between them. Germline assignment: CDR1 SEHNR and CDR2 FQNEAQ (reference sequence). This CDR3 contains 14 residues. CDR3 region: CASSLGASQETQYF. Incomplete CDR3 DNA: TGTGCCAGCAGCTTAGGGGCAAGCCAAGAGACC.

As regards this clone: The sequence runs out 3 residues before the end of the CDR3; the remainder is reconstructed from the germline J gene. The chain employs TRBV12-3 or TRBV12-4 and TRBJ2-7; D is uncertain. The CDR3 is made up of 13 amino acids. The V end lost 1 base, the J end lost 0 bases, and 4 bases lay between the germline ends. CDR3 sequence reads: CASSLGYSYEQYF. The CDR3 bases that were read are TGTGCCAGCAGTTTAGGCTACTCCTACGAG.

About this clone itself: The read ends 3 residues shy of where the CDR3 ends; the end is completed using the germline J gene. This rearrangement joins TRBV7-2 to TRBJ1-2, with 9 bases matching TRBD1. CDR1 SGHTA and CDR2 FQGNSA come from the germline V gene. The CDR3 covers 14 residues. CDR3 bases read: TGTGCCAGCGGTGACAGGGGGTACTCAGATACC. Protein sequence: CASGDRGYSDT. The CDR3 as a whole reads CASGDRGYSDTYTF.

A remark on this clone: The observed sequence ends 3 residues before the CDR3 terminus, with the missing tail filled in from the germline J gene. The chain joins TRBV7-6 to TRBJ2-1; 13 positions match TRBD2. CDR1 and CDR2 (germline): SGHVS, FNYEAQ. After removal of 5 bases from V and 6 bases from J, the junction contained 13 bases not matched to a gene. The CDR3 extends over 18 amino acids. The sequenced CDR3 bases are TGTGCCAGCAGCCATATCCCTACTAGCGGGGGGGGGTTCAATGAG. Protein: CASSHIPTSGGGFNE. The entire CDR3 reads CASSHIPTSGGGFNEQFF. Combining the CDR3 with reference TRBV7-6 and TRBJ2-1 gives the whole variable domain GAGVSQSPRYKVTKRGQDVALRCDPISGHVSLYWYRQALGQGPEFLTYFNYEAQQDKSGLPNDRFSAERPEGSISTLTIQRTEQRDSAMYRCASSHIPTSGGGFNEQFFGPGTRLTVL.

Remarks on this clone: The read gets to within 3 residues of the CDR3 end, and the germline J gene fills in the rest. The rearrangement uses TRBV5-1 and TRBJ2-1, with 11 bases matching TRBD2. V was pared by 4 bases and J by 5 bases, with 11 bases of the junction left unmatched. The CDR3 runs to 17 residues. CDR1 SGHRS and CDR2 YFSETQ come from the germline V gene. The covered CDR3 bases are TGCGCCAGCAGCCAACACCTAGCGGGGGGCCTTAACAATGAG. Protein sequence: CASSQHLAGGLNNE. The complete CDR3 sequence is CASSQHLAGGLNNEQFF.

Comments on this clone: Read sequence stops 3 residues before the CDR3 end, and the germline J gene provides the missing end. The rearrangement uses TRBV18 and TRBJ2-3, with a possible D match to TRBD2 (7 bases). The CDR3 has 15 residues. CDR1 is KGHSH and CDR2 is LQKENI in the germline V gene. Incomplete CDR3 DNA: TGTGCCAGCTCACCAGCGGGGGCTAGCAATCATCCG. Protein product: CASSPAGASNHP. The complete CDR3 sequence is CASSPAGASNHPQYF.

A note on this clone: The read comes to an end 3 residues before the CDR3 does, leaving the germline J gene to fill in the end. The chain is built from TRBV18 and TRBJ1-2, with no clear D. Germline CDR1 KGHSH, CDR2 LQKENI. The CDR3 covers 15 residues. CDR3 residues: CASSPASKGTDTYTF. The DNA read from the CDR3 is TGTGCCAGCTCACCAGCTAGCAAGGGCACAGATACC.

Concerning this clone: The sequence runs out 3 residues before the end of the CDR3; the remainder is reconstructed from the germline J gene. The chain is built from TRBV5-1 and TRBJ2-3; D is undetermined. The germline V gene encodes CDR1 SGHRS and CDR2 YFSETQ. This CDR3 has 11 residues. CDR3 sequence: CASSLQETQYF. The sequenced CDR3 bases are TGCGCCAGCAGCTTACAAGAGACG.

With regard to this clone: The observed sequence ends 3 residues before the CDR3 terminus, with the missing tail filled in from the germline J gene. The chain recombines TRBV11-2 with TRBJ1-4, with TRBD1 identical over 10 bases. This CDR3 spans 13 amino acids. Losses at the gene ends were 5 bases for V and 7 bases for J; bases not matched to a gene: 1. CDR1 and CDR2 from the germline V gene are SGHAT and FQNNGV. The CDR3 bases that were read are TGTGCCAGCAGCCGGGACAGGGGTGAAAAA. This encodes CASSRDRGEK. The entire CDR3 is CASSRDRGEKLFF.